This TCR beta chain was recovered during a study of cytomegalovirus exposure and HLA in healthy donors. This CDR3 region has 15 residues. The V end was cut by 1 base, the J end by 2 bases, with 13 bases between. Germline assignment: CDR1 SGDLS and CDR2 YYNGEE. The PCR employed 60 Vbeta primers together with 13 Jbeta primers. Method: immunoSEQ multiplex PCR; TCRdb's copy keeps in-frame clones and lacks some. In the table there are 100,000 to 150,000 clones, over 60% of which are singletons. Worth noting for this clone: Its antigen is still unknown.

Study-wide findings and caveats: Later genetic work tied a missense DCLRE1C variant to beta-chain V and J trimming.

This chain connects TRBV9 to TRBJ2-7, with a tentative D call TRBD1 (6 bases). This receptor was obtained from a human donor in good health. The sample was PBMCs. The CDR3 bases are TGTGCCAGCAGCGTAACGCCAGACAGGACCTACGAGCAGTACTTC. It encodes CASSVTPDRTYEQYF.